This section outlines one T cell receptor (beta chain) sequence together with its context. The table came from immunoSEQ multiplex PCR; TCRdb's copy has only in-frame clones and leaves some out. The sample shows some 230,000 clones, around 83% of them seen only once. V dropped 1 base and J dropped 5 bases, with 10 bases sitting between them. Germline V CDR1 and CDR2: SGDLS, YYNGEE. This CDR3 contains 15 residues. These data belong to a study of blood T cell repertoires in COVID-19. On the study more broadly: Some COVID-19 samples were acute and others convalescent; all came from the United States, Italy and Spain. PBMCs, B-cell-depleted T cells, or T cells provided the cDNA or gDNA that made up the material.

The chain joins TRBV9 to TRBJ1-6; D uncertain. The sequence derives from an elderly woman with COVID-19, enrolled during active disease. The material sequenced was peripheral blood. CDR3 protein: CASSVKEANNSPLHF. CDR3 nucleotides: TGTGCCAGCAGCGTAAAGGAGGCAAATAATTCACCCCTCCACTTT.